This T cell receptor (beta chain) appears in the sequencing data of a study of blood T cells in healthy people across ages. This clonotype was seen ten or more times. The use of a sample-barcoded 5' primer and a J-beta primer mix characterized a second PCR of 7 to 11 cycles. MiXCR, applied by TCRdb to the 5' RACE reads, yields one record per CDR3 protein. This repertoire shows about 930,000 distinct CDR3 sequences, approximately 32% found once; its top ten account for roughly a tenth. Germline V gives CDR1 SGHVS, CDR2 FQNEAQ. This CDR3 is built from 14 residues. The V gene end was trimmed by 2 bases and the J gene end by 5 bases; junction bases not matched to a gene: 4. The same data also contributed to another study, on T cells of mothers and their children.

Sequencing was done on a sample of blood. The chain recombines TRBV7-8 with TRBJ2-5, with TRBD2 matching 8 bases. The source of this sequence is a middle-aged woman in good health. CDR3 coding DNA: TGTGCCAGCAGCTTAACTAGCGGATCGGAGACCCAGTACTTC. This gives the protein CASSLTSGSETQYF.